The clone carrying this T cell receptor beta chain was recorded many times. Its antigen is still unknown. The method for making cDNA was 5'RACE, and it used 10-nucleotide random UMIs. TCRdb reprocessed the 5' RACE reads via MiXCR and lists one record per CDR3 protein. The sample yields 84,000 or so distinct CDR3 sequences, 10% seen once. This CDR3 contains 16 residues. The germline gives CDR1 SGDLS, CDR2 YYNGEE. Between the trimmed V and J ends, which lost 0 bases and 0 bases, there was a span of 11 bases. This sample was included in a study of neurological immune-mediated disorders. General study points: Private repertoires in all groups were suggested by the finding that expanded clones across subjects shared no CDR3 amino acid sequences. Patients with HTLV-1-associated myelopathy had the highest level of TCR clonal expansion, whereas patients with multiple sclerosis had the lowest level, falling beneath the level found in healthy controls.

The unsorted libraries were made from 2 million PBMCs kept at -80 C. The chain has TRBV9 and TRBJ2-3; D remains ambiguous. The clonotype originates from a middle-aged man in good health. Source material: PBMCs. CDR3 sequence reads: CASSVGGRSSTDTQYF. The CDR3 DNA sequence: TGTGCCAGCAGCGTAGGTGGCAGATCTAGCACAGATACGCAGTATTTT.